These 10 T cell receptor beta chains originate from one sample sequenced in a study of radiotherapy plus CTLA-4 blockade in lung cancer. The table came from immunoSEQ multiplex PCR; TCRdb's copy has only in-frame clones and leaves some out. The sample consists of fewer than 95,000 clones, about 80% of them appearing once. Here the sequenced sample was peripheral blood, taken from a patient treated with radiotherapy plus ipilimumab. Receptor source: a human donor with non-small cell lung cancer who had stable disease on radiotherapy plus ipilimumab.

The chain has TRBV21-1 and TRBJ1-3; TRBD1 is taken as the D call from the table, unchecked against the DNA. TRBV21-1 is a pseudogene segment. This CDR3 region has 17 residues. CDR3 residues: CASIHLGTAGSGNTIYF. In DNA, the CDR3 is TGTGCCAGCATCCACCTTGGGACAGCCGGCTCTGGAAACACCATATATTTT.

The chain is built from TRBV25-1 and TRBJ1-4; 9 nucleotides agree with TRBD1. Trimming cost V 4 bases and J 2 bases; bases outside gene matches: 8. This CDR3 spans 17 amino acids. Looked up from germline, CDR1 is MGHDK and CDR2 is SYGVNS. The CDR3 loop reads CASSVGGQGLTNEKLFF. The CDR3 bases are TGTGCCAGCAGTGTTGGCGGACAGGGGTTGACTAATGAAAAACTGTTTTTT.

The genes are TRBV11-2 and TRBJ2-7, with a weak D call TRBD2 (7 bases). V was pared by 0 bases and J by 6 bases, with 15 bases between. Germline CDR1 reads SGHAT; CDR2 reads FQNNGV. This CDR3 contains 15 residues. The CDR3 sequence is CASSLDKRGRGEQYF. CDR3 nucleotide sequence: TGTGCCAGCAGCTTAGATAAGAGGGGGAGGGGCGAGCAGTACTTC.

The chain employs TRBV4-1 and TRBJ2-1; 9 positions match TRBD2. J lost 3 bases, V lost 2 bases, and 2 bases had no gene match. The germline gives CDR1 MGHRA, CDR2 YSYEKL. CDR3 length: 15 amino acids. CDR3 sequence reads: CASSQLAGVYNEQFF. The DNA for the CDR3 is TGCGCCAGCAGCCAATTAGCGGGAGTCTACAATGAGCAGTTCTTC.

V usage is TRBV18 and J usage is TRBJ1-5; tentatively, D is TRBD1 (5 bases). Trimming removed 4 bases from V and 3 bases from J, with 10 bases in between. CDR1 is KGHSH, CDR2 LQKENI, per germline. The CDR3 spans 14 residues. CDR3 sequence reads: CASSQGAVNQPQHF. In DNA form, the CDR3 reads TGTGCCAGCTCACAAGGGGCGGTCAATCAGCCCCAGCATTTT.

The rearrangement joins TRBV6-5 to TRBJ2-2, with 7 positions matching TRBD2. CDR3 length equals 13 residues. The germline gives CDR1 MNHEY, CDR2 SVGAGI. The V segment lost 2 bases and the J segment 6 bases; nucleotides outside the gene matches: 0. CDR3 nucleotide sequence: TGTGCCAGCAGTTACACTAGCGCCGGGGAGCTGTTTTTT. Its protein product is CASSYTSAGELFF.

V usage is TRBV9 and J usage is TRBJ2-1; the D gene is possibly TRBD2 (5 bases). There are 16 residues in the CDR3. V was pared by 0 bases and J by 4 bases, with 14 bases between. From germline, CDR1 is SGDLS and CDR2 YYNGEE. DNA for the CDR3: TGTGCCAGCAGCGTAGATATAGCGCTGAATTACAATGAGCAGTTCTTC. Its translation: CASSVDIALNYNEQFF.

The V and J genes are TRBV9 and TRBJ2-1; 8 bases match TRBD2. This CDR3 is 17 amino acids long. The germline CDR1 and CDR2 sequences are SGDLS and YYNGEE. V lost 0 bases and J lost 4; bases outside the gene matches: 9. CDR3 nucleotides: TGTGCCAGCAGCGTAGGTTTGTATGCGGGAGGTTACAATGAGCAGTTCTTC. Translated, it gives CASSVGLYAGGYNEQFF. The variable domain in full, with the rest retrieved from reference TRBV9 and TRBJ2-1, is DSGVTQTPKHLITATGQRVTLRCSPRSGDLSVYWYQQSLDQGLQFLIQYYNGEERAKGNILERFSAQQFPDLHSELNLSSLELGDSALYFCASSVGLYAGGYNEQFFGPGTRLTVL.

A few counts support this clone. This rearrangement joins TRBV28 to TRBJ2-7, with D tentatively TRBD2 (6 bases). The CDR3 consists of 13 residues. Germline CDR1 and CDR2: MDHEN and SYDVKM. V gave up 3 bases and J gave up 1 base, with 7 bases separating them. This chain's CDR3 is CASSFRGSYEQYF. CDR3 coding DNA: TGTGCCAGCAGTTTCCGGGGGTCCTACGAGCAGTACTTC.

The gene calls are TRBV30 and TRBJ1-2; D gene ambiguous. The CDR3 extends over 12 amino acids. V was trimmed by 2 bases and J by 8 bases, leaving 12 bases between them. In germline, CDR1 is GTSNPN, CDR2 SVGIG (reference sequence). The CDR3 reads CAWSPGPGGYTF. DNA of the CDR3: TGTGCCTGGAGTCCGGGCCCTGGCGGCTACACCTTC.